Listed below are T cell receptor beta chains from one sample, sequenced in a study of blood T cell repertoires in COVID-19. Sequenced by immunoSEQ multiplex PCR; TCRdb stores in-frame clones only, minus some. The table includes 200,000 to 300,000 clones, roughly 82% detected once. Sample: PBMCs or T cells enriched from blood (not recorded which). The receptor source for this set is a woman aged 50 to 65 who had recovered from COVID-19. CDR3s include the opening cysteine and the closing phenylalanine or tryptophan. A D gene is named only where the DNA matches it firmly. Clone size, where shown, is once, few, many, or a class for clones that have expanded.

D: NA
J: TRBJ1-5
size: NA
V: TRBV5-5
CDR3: CASSFSTASNQPQHF

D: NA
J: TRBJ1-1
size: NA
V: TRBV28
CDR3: CASSSVYRGKTEAFF

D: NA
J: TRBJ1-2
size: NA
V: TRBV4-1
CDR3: CASSPGQTSRNYGYTF

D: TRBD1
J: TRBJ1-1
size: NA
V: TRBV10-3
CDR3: CAISRQGAQGAFF

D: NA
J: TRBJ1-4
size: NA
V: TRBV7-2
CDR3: CASSFEKEKLFF

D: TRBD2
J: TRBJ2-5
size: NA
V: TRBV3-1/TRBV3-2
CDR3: CATQLGLAGATQYF

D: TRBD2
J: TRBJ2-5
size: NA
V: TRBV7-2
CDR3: CASRTTSGGAGETQYF

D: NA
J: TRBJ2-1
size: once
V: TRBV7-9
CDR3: CASSSQGMWGNEQFF

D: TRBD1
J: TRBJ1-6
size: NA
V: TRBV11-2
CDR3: CASSATTGGSSPLHF

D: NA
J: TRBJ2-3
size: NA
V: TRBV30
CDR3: CAWSDGTTTDTQYF

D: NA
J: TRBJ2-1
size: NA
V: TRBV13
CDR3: CASSLLAYNEQFF

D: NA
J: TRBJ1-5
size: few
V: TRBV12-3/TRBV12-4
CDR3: CASSPSREPQHF

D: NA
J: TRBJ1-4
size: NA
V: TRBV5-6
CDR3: CASSLGGGRGTTNEKLFF

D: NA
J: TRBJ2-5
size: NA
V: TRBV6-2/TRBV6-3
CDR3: CASSRDRQETQYF

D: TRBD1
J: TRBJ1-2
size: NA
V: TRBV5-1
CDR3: CASSLEGQGSYGYTF

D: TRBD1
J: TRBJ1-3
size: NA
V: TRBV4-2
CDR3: CASSQIQGTGNTIYF

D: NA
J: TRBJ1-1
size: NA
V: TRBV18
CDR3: CASSLAGETEAFF

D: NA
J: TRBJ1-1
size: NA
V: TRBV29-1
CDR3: CSVLRLEPEAFF

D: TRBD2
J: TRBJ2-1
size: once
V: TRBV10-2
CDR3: CASSESLLAGGTNNEQFF

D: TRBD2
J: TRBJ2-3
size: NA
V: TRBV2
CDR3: CASSLGLGGQYF

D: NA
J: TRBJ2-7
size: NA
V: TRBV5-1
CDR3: CASSEVPALFSYEQYF

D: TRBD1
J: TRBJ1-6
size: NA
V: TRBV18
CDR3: CASSPDRGRSPLHF

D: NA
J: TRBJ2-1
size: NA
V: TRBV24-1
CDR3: CATSDFRLNNEQFF

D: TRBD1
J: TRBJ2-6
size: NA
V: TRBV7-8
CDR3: CASSLVGGNSGANVLTF

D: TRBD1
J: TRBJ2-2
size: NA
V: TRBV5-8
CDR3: CASSLYGQEPLNTGELFF

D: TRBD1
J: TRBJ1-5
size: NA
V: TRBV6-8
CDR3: CASALGAPGQSNQPQHF

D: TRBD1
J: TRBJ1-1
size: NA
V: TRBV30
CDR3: CAWSTGGTEAFF

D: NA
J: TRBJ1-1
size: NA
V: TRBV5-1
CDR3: CASREGQGNTEAFF

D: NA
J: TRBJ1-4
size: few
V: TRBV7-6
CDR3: CASSRWEADNEKLFF

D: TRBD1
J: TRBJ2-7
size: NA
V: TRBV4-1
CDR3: CASSQRDRDYEQYF

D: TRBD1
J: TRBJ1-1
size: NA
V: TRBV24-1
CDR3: CATRPGQGTGAEAFF

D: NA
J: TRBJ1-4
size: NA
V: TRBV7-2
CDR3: CASSLGQGINEKLFF

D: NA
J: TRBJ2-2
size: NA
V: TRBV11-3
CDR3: CASSTSQWGQHTTGELFF

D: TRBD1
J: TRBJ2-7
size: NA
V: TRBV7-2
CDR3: CASSLDRGDYEQYF

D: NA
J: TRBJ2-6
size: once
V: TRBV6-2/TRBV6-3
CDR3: CASSYEISGANVLTF

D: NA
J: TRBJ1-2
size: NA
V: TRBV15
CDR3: CATSRDVAGGVYGYTF

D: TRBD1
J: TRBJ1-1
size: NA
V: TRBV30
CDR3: CAFDRGITEAFF

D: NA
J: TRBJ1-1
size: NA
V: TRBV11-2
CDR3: CASSLSLGQANTEAFF

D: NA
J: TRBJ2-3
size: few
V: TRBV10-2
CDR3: CASTGTDTQYF

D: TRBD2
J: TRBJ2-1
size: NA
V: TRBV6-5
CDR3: CASSMGAGGVNEQFF

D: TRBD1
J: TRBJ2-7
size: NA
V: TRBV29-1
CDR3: CSVQQGIYEQYF

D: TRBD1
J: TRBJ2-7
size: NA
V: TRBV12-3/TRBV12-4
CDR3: CASSPGTAEQYF

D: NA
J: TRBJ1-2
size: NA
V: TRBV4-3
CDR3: CASSQDRVYGYTF

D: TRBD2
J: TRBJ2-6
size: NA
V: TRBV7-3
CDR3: CASSLKPPRGLAGVGANVLTF

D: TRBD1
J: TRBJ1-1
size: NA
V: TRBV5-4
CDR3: CASSLVGTVNTEAFF

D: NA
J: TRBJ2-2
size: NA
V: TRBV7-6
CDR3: CASSRAPNTGELFF

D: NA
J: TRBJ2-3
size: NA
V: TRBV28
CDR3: CASSLEAQYF

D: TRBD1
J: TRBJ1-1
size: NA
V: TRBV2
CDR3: CASTPDTDRGEAFF

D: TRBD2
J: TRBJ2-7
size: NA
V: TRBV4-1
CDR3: CASSGLAGSYEQYF

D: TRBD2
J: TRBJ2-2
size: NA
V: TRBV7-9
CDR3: CASSPQEREMWTGELFF

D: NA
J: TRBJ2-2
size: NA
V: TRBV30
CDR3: CAWSGQGEDTGELFF

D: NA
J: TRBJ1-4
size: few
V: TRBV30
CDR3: CAWSATGWSEKLFF

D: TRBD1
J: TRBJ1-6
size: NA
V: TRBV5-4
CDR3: CASSRTGSFYSPLHF

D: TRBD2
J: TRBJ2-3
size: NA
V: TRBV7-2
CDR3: CASSLRLAGISDTQYF

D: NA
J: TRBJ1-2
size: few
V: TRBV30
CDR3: CAWSNSGGRGYTF

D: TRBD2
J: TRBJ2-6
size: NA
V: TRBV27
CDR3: CASTLGGAGANVLTF

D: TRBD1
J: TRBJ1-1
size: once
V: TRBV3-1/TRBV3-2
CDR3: CASSPRQGGTEAFF

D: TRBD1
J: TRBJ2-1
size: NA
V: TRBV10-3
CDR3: CAISGQGAADNEQFF